Each of the 18 T cell receptor beta chains below was sequenced from the same sample in a study of metastatic and nonmetastatic thyroid tumors. Patients underwent thyroid surgery, and none had received any treatment before it. TCRdb recomputed clones from the PCR reads via MiXCR. The sample has 50,000 or so clones; more than 20% are singletons. Sequencing was carried out using blood. These receptors came from a male donor with papillary thyroid cancer or a benign thyroid nodule (not recorded which). Some clones in this sample may be carry-over from other donors' samples.

This clone was seen ten or more times. This chain connects TRBV11-2 to TRBJ2-7, with D possibly matching TRBD1 (5 bases). The length of the CDR3 is 14 residues. V gave up 4 bases and J gave up 0 bases, with 10 bases separating them. CDR1 SGHAT and CDR2 FQNNGV come from the germline V gene. The CDR3 DNA sequence: TGTGCCAGCAGCTCAGTAGACAGCTCCTACGAGCAGTACTTC. Encoded protein: CASSSVDSSYEQYF.

This clone was seen a single time. Here the CDR3 reads CSARRGESNQPQHF. The CDR3, as DNA: TGCAGTGCTAGGCGTGGTGAGAGCAATCAGCCCCAGCATTTT. The chain combines TRBV20-1 with TRBJ1-5, with no clear D. Germline V gives CDR1 DFQATT, CDR2 SNEGSKA (reference sequence). V lost 3 bases, J lost 1 base, and 10 bases lay in between. The CDR3 totals 14 residues.

The chain couples TRBV4-2 to TRBJ1-2; 7 nucleotides align to TRBD1. The CDR3 sequence is 14 residues long. V shed 6 bases and J 2 bases; nucleotides not matched to a gene: 6. CDR1 and CDR2 from the germline V gene are LGHNA and YNFKEQ. The CDR3 here is CASSPGTENYGYTF. CDR3 nucleotide sequence: TGTGCCAGCAGTCCCGGGACAGAAAACTATGGCTACACCTTC.

The chain combines TRBV6-1 with TRBJ2-3, with 8 bases that match TRBD2. Trimming cost V 8 bases and J 0 bases; bases outside gene matches: 13. The germline CDR1 and CDR2 sequences are MNHNS and SASEGT. The CDR3 loop spans 17 amino acids. The CDR3 nucleotides read TGTGCCAGCCCAAGATCCGGGACTAGGCCGAGCACAGATACGCAGTATTTT. It translates to CASPRSGTRPSTDTQYF.

This clone is judged medium-sized (0.01 to 0.1%). This chain uses TRBV30 with TRBJ2-1; D may correspond to TRBD1 or TRBD2 (5 bases each). This CDR3 has 14 residues. The germline CDR1 and CDR2 sequences are GTSNPN and SVGIG (reference sequence). V was shortened by 0 bases and J by 9 bases, with 15 bases between the two germline ends. The CDR3 spells CAWSVSGPGAEQFF. The CDR3 coding sequence is TGTGCCTGGAGTGTATCAGGGCCCGGGGCTGAGCAGTTCTTC.

This clone was seen ten or more times. Just one base apart from a much larger clone, this may be a read error. V and J are TRBV28 and TRBJ2-3, with 8 bases aligning to TRBD2. Germline V gene data show CDR1 as MDHEN and CDR2 as SYDVKM. The CDR3 extends over 18 amino acids. The CDR3, as DNA: TGTGCCAGCAGTTTATGGCGTCTAGCGGGTAGAGGCTCAGATATGCAGTATTTT. This translates into CASSLWRLAGRGSDMQYF.

This chain links TRBV5-1 with TRBJ2-5, with D possibly TRBD1 on 6 matching bases. Looked up from germline, CDR1 is SGHRS and CDR2 is YFSETQ. V lost 4 bases and J lost 4, with 11 bases in between. The CDR3 sequence is 13 residues long. The chain's CDR3 is CASSPKQGETQYF. CDR3 nucleotide sequence: TGCGCCAGCAGCCCCAAACAGGGAGAGACCCAGTACTTC.

This clone was seen many times. The rearrangement joins TRBV20-1 to TRBJ2-1; D unclear. V lost 3 bases and J 0 bases, leaving 12 bases between the germline ends. CDR1 and CDR2 (germline): DFQATT, SNEGSKA (reference sequence). The CDR3 totals 15 residues. CDR3 DNA sequence: TGCAGTGCTAGGGGTCTTCACCACTCCTACAATGAGCAGTTCTTC. It translates to CSARGLHHSYNEQFF.

This clone was counted many times. The chain uses TRBV5-1 and TRBJ2-1, with no clear D. The CDR3 is 14 residues long. V was trimmed by 0 bases and J by 3 bases, leaving 7 bases between them. Germline V gives CDR1 SGHRS, CDR2 YFSETQ. The CDR3 DNA reads as TGCGCCAGCAGCTTGGATGGCTTCTACAATGAGCAGTTCTTC. Protein: CASSLDGFYNEQFF.

This clone was counted a few times. The genes are TRBV28 and TRBJ1-6; 7 bases are shared with TRBD1. The V and J ends lost 9 bases and 7 bases, in that order; junction bases with no gene match: 12. Germline CDR1 is MDHEN and CDR2 is SYDVKM. The length of the CDR3 is 15 residues. DNA of the CDR3: TGTGCCAGTACCGGCGGACAGGCTCCCAATTCACCCCTCCACTTT. This encodes CASTGGQAPNSPLHF.

This clone was counted many times. The chain employs TRBV11-2 and TRBJ2-7; D unclear. Deletions cut 2 bases from V and 9 bases from J, with 8 bases between. The CDR3 spans 11 residues. The germline V gene has CDR1 SGHAT and CDR2 FQNNGV. CDR3: CASSLSALQYF. The CDR3 DNA follows: TGTGCCAGCAGCTTATCGGCGCTGCAGTACTTC.

The genes are TRBV7-8 and TRBJ2-6, with D unclear. CDR3 length: 14 residues. The germline V gene has CDR1 SGHVS and CDR2 FQNEAQ. CDR3 in DNA: TGTGATAGCAGCTTAGCCTCTGGGGCCAACGTCCTGACTTTC. Translating gives CDSSLASGANVLTF.

V usage is TRBV11-2 and J usage is TRBJ1-4, with D perhaps matching TRBD1 (5 bases). The CDR3 is 14 amino acids. Looked up from germline, CDR1 is SGHAT and CDR2 is FQNNGV. V was clipped by 5 bases and J by 7 bases, with 14 bases between them. In nucleotides, the CDR3 is TGTGCCAGCAGCGTACCGGGGGGGATTGAAAAACTGTTTTTT. Its translation: CASSVPGGIEKLFF.

This clone occurred many times. This chain's CDR3 is CASSFGKNYNEQFF. The CDR3 coding sequence is TGTGCCAGCAGTTTTGGAAAAAATTACAATGAGCAGTTCTTC. This rearrangement joins TRBV12-3 or TRBV12-4 to TRBJ2-1; D call uncertain. This CDR3 region has 14 residues. V was shortened by 3 bases and J by 4 bases, with 10 bases between the two germline ends.

This clone has at least ten counts. This chain uses TRBV4-1 with TRBJ2-7; D is possibly TRBD1 or TRBD2 (5 bases each). This CDR3 region has 17 residues. Trimming left V 0 bases short and J 0 bases short, with 15 bases between. In germline, CDR1 is MGHRA, CDR2 YSYEKL. The CDR3 bases are TGCGCCAGCAGCCAAGACTACCGGGACGTTAGCTCCTACGAGCAGTACTTC. Translated: CASSQDYRDVSSYEQYF.

The chain uses TRBV19 and TRBJ2-1, with D unclear. The length of the CDR3 is 15 residues. The germline CDR1 and CDR2 sequences are LNHDA and SQIVND (reference sequence). Trimming pared 6 bases from V and 3 bases from J, leaving 15 bases between. This chain's CDR3 is CASSQGGSNYNEQFF. Written as DNA, the CDR3 is TGTGCCAGTAGCCAAGGCGGCAGTAACTACAATGAGCAGTTCTTC.

The chain links TRBV2 to TRBJ1-2; D is unresolved. Germline CDR1 and CDR2: SNHLY and FYNNEI. This CDR3 has 10 amino acids. V shed 11 bases and J shed 4 bases, with 8 bases lying between them. CDR3 loop: CALVGYGYTF. Written as DNA, the CDR3 is TGTGCCCTCGTAGGCTATGGCTACACCTTC. The full variable domain, rest sourced from reference TRBV2 and TRBJ1-2, is EPEVTQTPSHQVTQMGQEVILRCVPISNHLYFYWYRQILGQKVEFLVSFYNNEISEKSEIFDDQFSVERPDGSNFTLKIRSTKLEDSAMYFCALVGYGYTFGSGTRLTVV.

This clone was seen many times. V is TRBV24-1 and J is TRBJ2-5; TRBD1 agrees at 8 bases. The CDR3 is 16 residues long. J lost 5 bases, V lost 1 base, and 8 bases had no gene match. Germline CDR1 reads KGHDR; CDR2 reads SFDVKD. DNA for the CDR3: TGTGCCACCAGTGATTTTTCCAGGGGGCGAGGGGAGACCCAGTACTTC. Translated, it gives CATSDFSRGRGETQYF.